Described below is a single TCR beta chain sequence and its context. Its specificity is unknown. The CDR3 spans 16 residues. Germline V lookup: CDR1 MDHEN, CDR2 SYDVKM. V was pared by 7 bases and J by 1 base, with 10 bases of the junction left unmatched. Sequenced by immunoSEQ multiplex PCR; TCRdb stores in-frame clones only, minus some. The profile shows about 2.3 million clones, more than 80% of them singletons. This specimen belongs to a study of shared clonotypes between healthy human individuals. Study results and limitations: Represented diversity, genetic and exposure-history alike, was limited by few donors. Large sequencing depth failed to make sorted-subset sequencing complete, rarefaction showed.

Sequencing was done on a sample of naive CD4+ T cells from PBMCs. Subset meaning: CD45RA+ positively selected. The source is a man between 18 and 35 years old in good health. Some clones in this sample may be carry-over from other donors' samples. The V call is TRBV28, the J call TRBJ1-1, with 9 bases aligning to TRBD1. Here the CDR3 DNA reads TGTGCCAGCAACGAACCGGGACAGGGTAAGAACACTGAAGCTTTCTTT. This gives the protein CASNEPGQGKNTEAFF.